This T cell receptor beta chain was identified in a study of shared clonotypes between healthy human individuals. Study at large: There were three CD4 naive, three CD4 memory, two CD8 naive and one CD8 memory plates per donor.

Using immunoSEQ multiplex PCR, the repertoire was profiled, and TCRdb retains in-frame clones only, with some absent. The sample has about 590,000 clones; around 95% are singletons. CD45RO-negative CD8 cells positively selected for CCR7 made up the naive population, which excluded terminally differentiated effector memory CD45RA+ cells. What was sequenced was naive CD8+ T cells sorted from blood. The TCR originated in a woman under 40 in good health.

The CDR3 spells CASSLDHWGHTDTQYF. The CDR3 DNA reads TGTGCCAGCAGCTTAGATCATTGGGGTCACACAGATACGCAGTATTTT. J is TRBJ2-3 and V is TRBV11-2; no clear D gene. The CDR3 totals 16 residues. Germline V lookup: CDR1 SGHAT, CDR2 FQNNGV. The V and J ends lost 0 bases and 2 bases respectively, with 12 bases between them.